This T cell receptor (beta chain) is from a study of OX40 agonist ivuxolimab in advanced cancers. Study-wide background: Eligibility admitted prior anti-PD-1, anti-PD-L1 or anti-CTLA-4 therapy; roughly 37% had some. A partial response was reached by three patients: one with hepatocellular carcinoma and two with cutaneous melanoma.

Sequencing used immunoSEQ multiplex PCR; TCRdb keeps in-frame clones, though not all of them. The table shows 90,000 to 95,000 clones, with 80% to 90% occurring only once. Whole-study findings and limits: Researchers report that CD8+ T cells had, on average, more expanded clones than CD4+.

Regarding this clone: Its antigen is undetermined.

The CDR3 contains 15 residues. V lost 6 bases to trimming and J lost 0 bases, with 14 bases between them. Germline V lookup: CDR1 MNHNS, CDR2 SASEGT. Sequenced material: CD4+ or CD8+ T cells sorted from blood, taken in a trial of the OX40 agonist ivuxolimab. V gene TRBV6-1 combines with J gene TRBJ1-2, with D possibly being TRBD1 (5 bases). The TCR sequence derives from an adult with an advanced solid tumor such as melanoma, head and neck, liver or kidney cancer. CDR3 amino acids: CASSAGTEANYGYTF. In DNA form, the CDR3 reads TGTGCCAGCAGCGCAGGGACCGAAGCTAACTATGGCTACACCTTC.